The 19 T cell receptor beta chains below all came from one sample that was sequenced in a study of quantifying T cell responses using KT2 cells. Study-wide context: cDNA was made from DNase-treated RNA using alpha and beta constant primers.

Each cDNA got a UMI-containing oligo ligated at its 3' end. An equimolar mix of RC1.1 and RC1.2 primed the beta chain across TRBC1 and TRBC2. MiXCR was run by TCRdb on the UMI-ligation and nested PCR reads, yielding one entry per CDR3 protein. The sample holds around 44,000 distinct CDR3 sequences, approximately 17% seen once. Material: PBMCs spiked with cells of the T cell clone KT2. These receptors originate from a human donor.

The rearrangement joins TRBV10-3 to TRBJ1-6; 7 bases match TRBD1. The CDR3 is 16 residues long. V shed 0 bases, J shed 6 bases, and the junction held 5 bases outside the gene matches. Germline V gene lookup returns CDR1 ENHRY and CDR2 SYGVKD. CDR3 DNA sequence: TGTGCCATCAGTGAGTCGGAGGACAGGCCTAATTCACCCCTCCACTTT. Its protein is CAISESEDRPNSPLHF.

The CDR3 loop reads CASSPNRGTGHHQPQHF. CDR3 sequence (DNA): TGTGCCAGCTCACCAAATCGAGGAACAGGGCATCATCAGCCCCAGCATTTT. The chain couples TRBV18 to TRBJ1-5, with a weak D call TRBD1 (6 bases). This CDR3 is built from 17 residues. V lost 2 bases and J 5 bases, leaving 19 bases between the germline ends. CDR1 and CDR2 (germline): KGHSH, LQKENI.

This sequence joins TRBV18 and TRBJ2-7; 7 positions agree with TRBD1. This CDR3 region has 14 residues. Germline V gene lookup returns CDR1 KGHSH and CDR2 LQKENI. Trimming cost V 4 bases and J 5 bases; bases outside gene matches: 8. This CDR3 is CASSRNRGADEQYF. As DNA, the CDR3 is TGTGCCAGCTCACGAAACAGGGGTGCAGACGAGCAGTACTTC.

This clonotype was counted between two and nine times. This sequence joins TRBV7-9 and TRBJ1-2, with 7 nucleotides matching TRBD1. Germline CDR1 reads SEHNR; CDR2 reads FQNEAQ (reference sequence). The CDR3 sequence is 14 residues long. V shed 7 bases and J 1 base; nucleotides not matched to a gene: 6. The CDR3 loop reads CASKPRGGNYGYTF. The CDR3 DNA reads TGTGCCAGCAAGCCCAGGGGGGGTAACTATGGCTACACCTTC.

This rearrangement joins TRBV11-2 to TRBJ2-2; tentatively, D is TRBD2 (5 bases). The CDR3 is 14 amino acids. V shed 3 bases and J shed 7 bases, with 12 bases lying between them. Germline V gene data show CDR1 as SGHAT and CDR2 as FQNNGV. The CDR3 bases are TGTGCCAGCAGCTTGAGTCGGGCGGGCGGGGAGCTGTTTTTT. Translated: CASSLSRAGGELFF.

Only a few counts were recorded for this clonotype. CDR3 protein: CASSELAGGRHEQFF. CDR3 DNA sequence: TGTGCCAGTAGCGAACTAGCGGGAGGGCGCCATGAGCAGTTCTTC. V is TRBV19 and J is TRBJ2-1; 13 bases map to TRBD2. The trim removed 6 bases at V and 8 bases at J, leaving 7 bases unmatched. This CDR3 spans 15 amino acids. Germline values: CDR1 LNHDA, CDR2 SQIVND (reference sequence).

The rearrangement joins TRBV27 to TRBJ2-2; 13 bases fit TRBD2. CDR3 length: 18 amino acids. Germline CDR1 MNHEY, CDR2 SMNVEV (reference sequence). J lost 3 bases, V lost 6 bases, and 10 bases had no gene match. Written as DNA, the CDR3 is TGTGCCAGCAGCTCCTCGACTAGCGGGAGGTTGGACACCGGGGAGCTGTTTTTT. This sequence encodes CASSSSTSGRLDTGELFF.

This clonotype occurred many times. The rearrangement joins TRBV7-2 to TRBJ2-3; 8 bases are a match to TRBD2. The CDR3 is made up of 16 amino acids. Germline V gene sequence: CDR1 SGHTA, CDR2 FQGNSA. Trimming at V came to 1 base and at J to 2 bases, leaving 5 bases not matched to a gene. The CDR3 DNA is TGTGCCAGCAGCTTAGAGGTAGCGGGGCTCACAGATACGCAGTATTTT. Protein product: CASSLEVAGLTDTQYF. Variable domain in full (rest from reference TRBV7-2 and TRBJ2-3): GAGVSQSPSNKVTEKGKDVELRCDPISGHTALYWYRQSLGQGLEFLIYFQGNSAPDKSGLPSDRFSAERTGGSVSTLTIQRTQQEDSAVYLCASSLEVAGLTDTQYFGPGTRLTVL.

This chain connects TRBV20-1 to TRBJ2-2; possible D gene TRBD1, 6 bases. The CDR3 sequence is 14 residues long. The V end lost 6 bases, the J end lost 4 bases, and 15 bases lay between the germline ends. Germline CDR1 DFQATT, CDR2 SNEGSKA (reference sequence). CDR3 coding DNA: TGCAGTGCCCCAGGGGAAGGGGGCACCGGGGAGCTGTTTTTT. Amino acid sequence: CSAPGEGGTGELFF.

This clonotype has ten or more counts. V gene TRBV3-1 combines with J gene TRBJ1-1, with D unclear. The CDR3 sequence is 13 residues long. Trimming took 1 base from V and 1 from J, leaving 4 bases between them. Germline V CDR1 and CDR2: LGHDT, YNNKEL (reference sequence). The CDR3 here is CASSQGGNTEAFF. In DNA form, the CDR3 reads TGTGCCAGCAGCCAAGGCGGGAACACTGAAGCTTTCTTT.

This clonotype was counted only a few times. This chain links TRBV14 with TRBJ2-1, with D possibly being TRBD2 (6 bases). The CDR3 spans 16 residues. The V end was cut by 1 base, the J end by 8 bases, with 18 bases between. The germline V gene has CDR1 SGHDN and CDR2 FVKESK. Written as DNA, the CDR3 is TGTGCCAGCAGCCAAGGCAGGGAGGTTTTGAAAGATGAGCAGTTCTTC. The encoded protein is CASSQGREVLKDEQFF.

This clonotype was seen many times. The chain combines TRBV2 with TRBJ2-2; D unclear. Germline CDR1 reads SNHLY; CDR2 reads FYNNEI. This CDR3 region has 16 residues. Deletions cut 4 bases from V and 0 bases from J, with 12 bases between. CDR3 in DNA: TGTGCCAGCAGTGGTGCAGCCTTTTCGAACACCGGGGAGCTGTTTTTT. As protein: CASSGAAFSNTGELFF.

This clonotype was counted between two and nine times. The chain uses TRBV7-2 and TRBJ2-3; the D is unclear. The V end lost 1 base, the J end lost 0 bases, and 8 bases lay between the germline ends. The CDR3 covers 15 residues. In germline, CDR1 is SGHTA, CDR2 FQGNSA. The CDR3: CASSLEASSTDTQYF. The CDR3 DNA reads TGTGCCAGCAGCTTAGAAGCCAGCAGCACAGATACGCAGTATTTT.

This clonotype was recorded a few times. The rearrangement uses TRBV5-1 and TRBJ2-3; 7 bases agree with TRBD2. This CDR3 contains 15 residues. V gave up 1 base and J gave up 5 bases; unmatched junction bases: 7. CDR1 SGHRS and CDR2 YFSETQ come from the germline V gene. The CDR3 protein is CASSLITPGGDTQYF. CDR3 in DNA: TGCGCCAGCAGCTTGATTACCCCGGGGGGAGATACGCAGTATTTT.

This clonotype was seen many times. This chain links TRBV9 with TRBJ1-2, with D maybe TRBD1 (5 bases). V was pared by 7 bases and J by 6 bases, with 7 bases between. There are 10 residues in the CDR3. In germline, CDR1 is SGDLS, CDR2 YYNGEE. For the CDR3, the DNA is TGTGCCAGCGAGGGGAATGGCTACACCTTC. Residues: CASEGNGYTF.

V usage is TRBV2 and J usage is TRBJ2-3, with 12 positions matching TRBD1. The V gene end was trimmed by 3 bases and the J gene end by 4 bases; junction bases not matched to a gene: 2. In germline, CDR1 is SNHLY, CDR2 FYNNEI. The length of the CDR3 is 15 residues. DNA of the CDR3: TGTGCCAGCAGTGACGGGACAGGGGGCGCAGATACGCAGTATTTT. The encoded protein is CASSDGTGGADTQYF. Based on the CDR3 plus reference TRBV2 and TRBJ2-3, the full variable domain is EPEVTQTPSHQVTQMGQEVILRCVPISNHLYFYWYRQILGQKVEFLVSFYNNEISEKSEIFDDQFSVERPDGSNFTLKIRSTKLEDSAMYFCASSDGTGGADTQYFGPGTRLTVL.

This clonotype was detected many times. This sequence joins TRBV12-3 or TRBV12-4 and TRBJ2-5; 14 bases fit TRBD2. With 5 bases clipped from V and 5 bases from J, the junction kept 7 bases outside the gene matches. This CDR3 is 16 amino acids long. The CDR3 sequence: CASSPSTSGRVETQYF. CDR3 bases: TGTGCCAGCAGTCCGTCGACTAGCGGGAGGGTGGAGACCCAGTACTTC.

V and J are TRBV11-2 and TRBJ1-3; D is unresolved. Germline CDR1 SGHAT, CDR2 FQNNGV. The CDR3 is made up of 14 amino acids. Trimming shortened V by 3 bases and J by 2 bases, and 8 bases separated the two germline ends. In DNA, the CDR3 is TGTGCCAGCAGCTTCGGAGGACCTGGAAACACCATATATTTT. Encoded protein: CASSFGGPGNTIYF. Together with reference TRBV11-2 and TRBJ1-3, the CDR3 gives the full variable domain: EAGVAQSPRYKIIEKRQSVAFWCNPISGHATLYWYQQILGQGPKLLIQFQNNGVVDDSQLPKDRFSAERLKGVDSTLKIQPAKLEDSAVYLCASSFGGPGNTIYFGEGSWLTVV.

This clonotype was seen a handful of times. This chain joins TRBV12-5 and TRBJ2-5; 11 nucleotides match TRBD2. The CDR3 runs 14 residues. V lost 8 bases and J lost 1; bases outside the gene matches: 3. CDR1 LGHNT and CDR2 FRNRAP come from the germline V gene. The CDR3 nucleotides are TGTGCTAGTTCGACTAGCGGGGTCCAAGAGACCCAGTACTTC. Its protein product is CASSTSGVQETQYF.